The text below deals with one T cell receptor beta chain. The antigen remains undetermined. This specimen belongs to a study of T cell responses to AZD1222 COVID-19 vaccine. The CDR3 has 15 residues. With 5 bases clipped from V and 4 bases from J, the junction kept 9 bases outside the gene matches. The germline V gene has CDR1 GTSNPN and CDR2 SVGIG (reference sequence). Study results and limitations: Researchers took repertoire samples only after the peak T cell response had come.

TCRdb's copy holds only in-frame clones and misses some; the assay was immunoSEQ multiplex PCR. The sample has about 150,000 clones; about nine tenths are singletons. This chain connects TRBV30 to TRBJ2-7; 12 bases line up with TRBD2. The source material was peripheral blood, sampled on day 0 of AZD1222 vaccination. The clonotype originates from an adult in good health. The CDR3 bases are TGTGCCTGGTCGCTAGGACTAGCGGGGTTGTACGAGCAGTACTTC. Protein sequence: CAWSLGLAGLYEQYF.